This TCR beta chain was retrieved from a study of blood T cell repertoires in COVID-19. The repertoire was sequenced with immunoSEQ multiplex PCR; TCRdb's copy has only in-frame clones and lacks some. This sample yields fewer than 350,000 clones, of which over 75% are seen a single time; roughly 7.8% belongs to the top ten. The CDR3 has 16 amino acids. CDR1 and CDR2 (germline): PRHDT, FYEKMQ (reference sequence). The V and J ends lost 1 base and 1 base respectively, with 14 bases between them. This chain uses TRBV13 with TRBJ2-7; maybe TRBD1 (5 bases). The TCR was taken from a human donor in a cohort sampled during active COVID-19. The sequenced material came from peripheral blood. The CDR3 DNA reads TGTGCCAGCAGCTTAGCCCAAATGACAGATTCCTACGAGCAGTACTTC. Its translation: CASSLAQMTDSYEQYF.